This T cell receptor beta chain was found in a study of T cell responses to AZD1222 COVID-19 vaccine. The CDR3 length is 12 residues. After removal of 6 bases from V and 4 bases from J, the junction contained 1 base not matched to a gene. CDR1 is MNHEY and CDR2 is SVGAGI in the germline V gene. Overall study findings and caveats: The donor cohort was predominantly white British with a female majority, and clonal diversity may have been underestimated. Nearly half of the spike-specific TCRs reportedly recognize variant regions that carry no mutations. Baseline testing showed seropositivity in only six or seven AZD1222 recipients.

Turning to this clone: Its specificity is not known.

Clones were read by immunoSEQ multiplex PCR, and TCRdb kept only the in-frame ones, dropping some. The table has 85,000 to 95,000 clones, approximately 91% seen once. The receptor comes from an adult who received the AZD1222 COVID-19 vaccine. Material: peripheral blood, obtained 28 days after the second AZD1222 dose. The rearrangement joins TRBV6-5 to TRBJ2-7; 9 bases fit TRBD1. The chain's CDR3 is CASRGQGYEQYF. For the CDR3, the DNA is TGTGCCAGCAGGGGACAGGGATACGAGCAGTACTTC.